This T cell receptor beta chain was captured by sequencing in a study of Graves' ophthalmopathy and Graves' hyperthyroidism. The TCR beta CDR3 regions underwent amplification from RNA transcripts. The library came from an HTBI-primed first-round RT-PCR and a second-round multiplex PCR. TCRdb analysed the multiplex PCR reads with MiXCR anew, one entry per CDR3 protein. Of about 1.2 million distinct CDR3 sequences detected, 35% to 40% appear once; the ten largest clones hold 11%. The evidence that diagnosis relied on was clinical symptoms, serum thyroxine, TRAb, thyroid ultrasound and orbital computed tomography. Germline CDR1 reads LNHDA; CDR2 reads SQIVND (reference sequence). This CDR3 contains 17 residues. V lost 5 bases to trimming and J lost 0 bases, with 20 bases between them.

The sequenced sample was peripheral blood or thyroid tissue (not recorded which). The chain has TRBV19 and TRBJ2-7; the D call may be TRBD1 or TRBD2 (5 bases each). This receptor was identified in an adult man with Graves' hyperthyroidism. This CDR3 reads CASSSSGAVAISYEQYF. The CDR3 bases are TGTGCCAGTAGTTCTTCCGGGGCAGTGGCGATCTCCTACGAGCAGTACTTC.